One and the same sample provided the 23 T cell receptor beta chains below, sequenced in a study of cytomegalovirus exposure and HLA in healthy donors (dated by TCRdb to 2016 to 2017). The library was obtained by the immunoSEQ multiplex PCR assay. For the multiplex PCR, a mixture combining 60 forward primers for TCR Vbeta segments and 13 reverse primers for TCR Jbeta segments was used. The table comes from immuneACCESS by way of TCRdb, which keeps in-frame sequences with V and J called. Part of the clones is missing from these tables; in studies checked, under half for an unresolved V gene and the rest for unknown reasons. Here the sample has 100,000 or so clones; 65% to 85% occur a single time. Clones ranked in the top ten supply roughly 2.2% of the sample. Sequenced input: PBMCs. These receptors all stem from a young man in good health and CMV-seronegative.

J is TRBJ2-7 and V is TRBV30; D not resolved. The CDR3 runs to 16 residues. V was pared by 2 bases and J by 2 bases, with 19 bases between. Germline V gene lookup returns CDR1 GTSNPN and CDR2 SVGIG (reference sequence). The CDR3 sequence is CAWSSGLALNAYEQYF. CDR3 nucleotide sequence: TGTGCCTGGAGTTCTGGGTTAGCCCTAAACGCCTACGAGCAGTACTTC. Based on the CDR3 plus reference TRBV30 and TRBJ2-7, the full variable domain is SQTIHQWPATLVQPVGSPLSLECTVEGTSNPNLYWYRQAAGRGLQLLFYSVGIGQISSEVPQNLSASRPQDRQFILSSKKLLLSDSGFYLCAWSSGLALNAYEQYFGPGTRLTVT.

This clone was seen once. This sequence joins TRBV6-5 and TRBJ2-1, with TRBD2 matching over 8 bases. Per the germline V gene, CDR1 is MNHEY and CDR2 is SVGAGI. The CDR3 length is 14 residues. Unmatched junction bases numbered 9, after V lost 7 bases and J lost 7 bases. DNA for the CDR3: TGTGCCAGCACCCCGCTAGCGGGTAAGAATGAGCAGTTCTTC. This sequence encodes CASTPLAGKNEQFF.

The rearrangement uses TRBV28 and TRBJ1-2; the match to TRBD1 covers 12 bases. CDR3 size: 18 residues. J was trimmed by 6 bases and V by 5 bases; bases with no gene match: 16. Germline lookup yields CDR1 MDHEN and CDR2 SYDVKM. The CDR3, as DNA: TGTGCCAGCAGTCTCACCCAACTAGTTGGGACAGGGGGCGATGGCTACACCTTC. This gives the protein CASSLTQLVGTGGDGYTF.

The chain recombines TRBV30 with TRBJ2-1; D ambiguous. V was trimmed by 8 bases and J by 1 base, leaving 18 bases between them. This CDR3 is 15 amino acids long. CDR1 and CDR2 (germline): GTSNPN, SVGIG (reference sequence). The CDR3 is CARSYSRSSYNEQFF. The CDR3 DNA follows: TGTGCCCGAAGCTATAGTCGGAGTTCCTACAATGAGCAGTTCTTC.

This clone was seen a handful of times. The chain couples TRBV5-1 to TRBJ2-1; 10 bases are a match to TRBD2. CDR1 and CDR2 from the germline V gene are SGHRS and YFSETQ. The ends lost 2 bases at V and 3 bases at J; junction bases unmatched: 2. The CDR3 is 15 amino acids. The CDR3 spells CASSFGLADYNEQFF. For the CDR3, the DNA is TGCGCCAGCAGCTTCGGACTAGCGGACTACAATGAGCAGTTCTTC.

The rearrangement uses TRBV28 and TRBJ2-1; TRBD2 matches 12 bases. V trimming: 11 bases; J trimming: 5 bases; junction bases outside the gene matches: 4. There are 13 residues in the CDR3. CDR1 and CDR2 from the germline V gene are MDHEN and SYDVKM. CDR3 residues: CAGRLAGDNEQFF. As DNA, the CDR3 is TGTGCCGGGCGACTAGCGGGAGACAATGAGCAGTTCTTC.

The CDR3 sequence: CASSSTAGRLAGSSDTQYF. The DNA of the CDR3 is TGTGCCAGCAGCTCGACAGCAGGCCGACTAGCGGGATCGAGCGATACGCAGTATTTT. The chain has TRBV5-4 and TRBJ2-3; 11 bases agree with TRBD2. Germline V gene sequence: CDR1 SGHNT, CDR2 YYREEE (reference sequence). Unmatched junction bases numbered 18, after V lost 3 bases and J lost 6 bases. The CDR3 runs 19 residues.

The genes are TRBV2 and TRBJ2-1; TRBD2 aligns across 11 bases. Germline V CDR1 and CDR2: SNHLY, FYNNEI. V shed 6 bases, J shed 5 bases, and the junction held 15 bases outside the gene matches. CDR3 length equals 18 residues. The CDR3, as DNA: TGTGCCAGCAGCCAGCCTGAACTAGCGGGAGTTTTTCACAATGAGCAGTTCTTC. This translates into CASSQPELAGVFHNEQFF.

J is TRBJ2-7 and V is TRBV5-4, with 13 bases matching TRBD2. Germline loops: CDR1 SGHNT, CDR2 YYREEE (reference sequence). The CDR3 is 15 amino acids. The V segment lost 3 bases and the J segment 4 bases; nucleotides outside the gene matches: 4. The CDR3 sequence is CASSSGTSGIYEQYF. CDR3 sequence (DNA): TGTGCCAGCAGCTCCGGGACTAGCGGGATATACGAGCAGTACTTC.

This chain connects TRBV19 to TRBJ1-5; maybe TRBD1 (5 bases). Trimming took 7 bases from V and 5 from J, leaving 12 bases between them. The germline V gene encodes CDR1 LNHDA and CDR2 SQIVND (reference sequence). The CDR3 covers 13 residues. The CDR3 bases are TGTGCCAGTACCACAGGTCTGTATCAGCCCCAGCATTTT. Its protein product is CASTTGLYQPQHF.

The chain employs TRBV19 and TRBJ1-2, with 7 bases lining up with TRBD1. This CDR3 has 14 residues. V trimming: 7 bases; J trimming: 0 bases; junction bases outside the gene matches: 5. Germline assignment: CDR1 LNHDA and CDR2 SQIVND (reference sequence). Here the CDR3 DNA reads TGTGCCAGTACTAAGGGGACAGCTAACTATGGCTACACCTTC. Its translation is CASTKGTANYGYTF.

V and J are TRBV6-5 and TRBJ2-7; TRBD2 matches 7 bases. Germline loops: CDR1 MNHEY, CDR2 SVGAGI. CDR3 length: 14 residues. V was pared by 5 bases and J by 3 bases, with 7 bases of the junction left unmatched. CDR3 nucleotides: TGTGCCAGCAGTCTCGCGGGAGTGGGCTACGAGCAGTACTTC. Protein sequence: CASSLAGVGYEQYF.

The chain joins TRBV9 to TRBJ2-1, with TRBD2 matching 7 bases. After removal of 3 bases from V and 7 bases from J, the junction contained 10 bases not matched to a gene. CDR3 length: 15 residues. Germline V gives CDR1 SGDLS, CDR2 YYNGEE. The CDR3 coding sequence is TGTGCCAGCAGCGCACCCTCGGGGAGGGTTAATGAGCAGTTCTTC. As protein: CASSAPSGRVNEQFF.

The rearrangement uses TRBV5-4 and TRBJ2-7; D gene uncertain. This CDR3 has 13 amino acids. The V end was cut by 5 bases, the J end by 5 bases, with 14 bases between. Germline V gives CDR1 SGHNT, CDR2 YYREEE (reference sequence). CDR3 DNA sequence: TGTGCCAGCAGTCTTCCCATTCCAGACGAGCAGTACTTC. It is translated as CASSLPIPDEQYF.

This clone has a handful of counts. In DNA, the CDR3 is TGTGCCAGCAGTTTGAGAGGGGGCACTGAAGCTTTCTTT. This encodes CASSLRGGTEAFF. The rearrangement uses TRBV28 and TRBJ1-1, with a tentative D call TRBD1 (6 bases). The CDR3 sequence is 13 residues long. The ends were cut back, 3 bases at V and 4 bases at J, with 9 bases in the middle. The V gene's germline CDR1 is MDHEN and CDR2 SYDVKM.

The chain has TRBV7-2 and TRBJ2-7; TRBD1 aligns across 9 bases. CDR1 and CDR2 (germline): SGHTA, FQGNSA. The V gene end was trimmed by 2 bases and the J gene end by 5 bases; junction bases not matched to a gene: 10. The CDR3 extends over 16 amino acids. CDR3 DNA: TGTGCCAGCAGCTTAACGATCCCGGGACAGGGCCACGAGCAGTACTTC. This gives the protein CASSLTIPGQGHEQYF.

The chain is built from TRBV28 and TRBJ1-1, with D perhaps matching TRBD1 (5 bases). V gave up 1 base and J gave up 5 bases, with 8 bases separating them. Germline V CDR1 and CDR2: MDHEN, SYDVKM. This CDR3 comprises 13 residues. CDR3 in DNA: TGTGCCAGCAGTTTATCAAGGGGAACTGAAGCTTTCTTT. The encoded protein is CASSLSRGTEAFF.

CDR3: CASNGPGLASEQYF. CDR3 DNA sequence: TGTGCCAGCAATGGTCCGGGACTAGCGAGTGAGCAGTACTTC. The V call is TRBV28, the J call TRBJ2-7; TRBD2 matches 10 bases. There are 14 residues in the CDR3. J gave up 7 bases and V 7 bases, and 10 bases lay outside the gene matches. Germline V gene lookup returns CDR1 MDHEN and CDR2 SYDVKM.

This CDR3 is CASSLPKGTANEEAFF. The CDR3 nucleotides are TGCGCCAGCAGCTTGCCTAAAGGGACAGCTAACGAAGAAGCTTTCTTT. The chain couples TRBV5-1 to TRBJ1-1; 7 positions agree with TRBD1. Germline V gene data show CDR1 as SGHRS and CDR2 as YFSETQ. The CDR3 extends over 16 amino acids. V trimming: 1 base; J trimming: 8 bases; junction bases outside the gene matches: 14. The full variable domain, with the rest looked up from reference TRBV5-1 and TRBJ1-1, is KAGVTQTPRYLIKTRGQQVTLSCSPISGHRSVSWYQQTPGQGLQFLFEYFSETQRNKGNFPGRFSGRQFSNSRSEMNVSTLELGDSALYLCASSLPKGTANEEAFFGQGTRLTVV.

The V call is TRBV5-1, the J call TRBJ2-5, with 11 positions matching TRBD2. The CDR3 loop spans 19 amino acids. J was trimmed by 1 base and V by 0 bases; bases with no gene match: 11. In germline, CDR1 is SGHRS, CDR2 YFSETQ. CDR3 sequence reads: CASSLAGKGLAGGQETQYF. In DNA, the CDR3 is TGCGCCAGCAGCTTGGCCGGGAAAGGGCTAGCGGGGGGCCAAGAGACCCAGTACTTC. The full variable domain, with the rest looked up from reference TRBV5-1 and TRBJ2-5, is KAGVTQTPRYLIKTRGQQVTLSCSPISGHRSVSWYQQTPGQGLQFLFEYFSETQRNKGNFPGRFSGRQFSNSRSEMNVSTLELGDSALYLCASSLAGKGLAGGQETQYFGPGTRLLVL.

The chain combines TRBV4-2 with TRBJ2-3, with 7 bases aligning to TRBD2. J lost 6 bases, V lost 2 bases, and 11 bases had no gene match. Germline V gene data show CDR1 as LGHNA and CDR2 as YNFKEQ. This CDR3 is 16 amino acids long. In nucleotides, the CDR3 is TGTGCCAGCAGCCAATCCCCTAGCGGCGGGGACGATACGCAGTATTTT. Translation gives CASSQSPSGGDDTQYF.

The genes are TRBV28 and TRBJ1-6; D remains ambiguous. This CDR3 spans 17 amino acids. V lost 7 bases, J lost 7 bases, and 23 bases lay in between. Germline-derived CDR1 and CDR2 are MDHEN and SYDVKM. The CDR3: CASKGSSTNRKNSPLHF. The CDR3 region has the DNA TGTGCCAGCAAGGGTTCTAGCACAAATAGAAAAAATTCACCCCTCCACTTT. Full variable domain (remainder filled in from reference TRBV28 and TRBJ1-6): DVKVTQSSRYLVKRTGEKVFLECVQDMDHENMFWYRQDPGLGLRLIYFSYDVKMKEKGDIPEGYSVSREKKERFSLILESASTNQTSMYLCASKGSSTNRKNSPLHFGNGTRLTVT.

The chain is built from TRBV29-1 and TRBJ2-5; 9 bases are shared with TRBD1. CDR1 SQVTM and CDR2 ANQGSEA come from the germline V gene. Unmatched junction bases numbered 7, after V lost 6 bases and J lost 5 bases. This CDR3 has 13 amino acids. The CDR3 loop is CSVPGQGVETQYF. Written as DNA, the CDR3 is TGCAGCGTACCGGGACAGGGTGTGGAGACCCAGTACTTC.